The 32 T cell receptor beta chains reported below all come from one sample, sequenced in a study of T-cell reconstitution after alpha-beta-depleted transplantation in children. A TCRbeta library incorporating unique molecular identifiers was prepared. From the PCR reads, TCRdb called clonotypes with MiXCR, one entry per CDR3 protein. The data show roughly 300,000 distinct CDR3 sequences, with about 9.9% seen just once and about a quarter held by the top ten. The sequences come from peripheral blood, collected 180 days after TCRalphabeta/CD19-depleted stem cell transplant. Receptor source: a male patient between 2 and 10 years old who had a stem cell transplant for chronic granulomatous disease, so the T cells may come from the graft donor.

About this clonotype: Since a much larger clone is just one base distant, this may be a read error. This chain links TRBV20-1 with TRBJ2-7; 13 positions agree with TRBD2. The germline V gene encodes CDR1 DFQATT and CDR2 SNEGSKA (reference sequence). The CDR3 runs 15 residues. This CDR3 reads CGAPRTSGSGHEQYF. CDR3 bases: TGCGGTGCACCGAGGACTAGCGGGAGCGGACACGAGCAGTACTTC.

This clonotype came up many times. V is TRBV5-1 and J is TRBJ2-1; TRBD1 is a possible D gene (7 bases). This CDR3 comprises 15 residues. The ends were cut back, 7 bases at V and 3 bases at J, with 17 bases in the middle. Per the germline V gene, CDR1 is SGHRS and CDR2 is YFSETQ. Here the CDR3 DNA reads TGCGCCAGCCGAAGCACAGGGGACTTCTACAATGAGCAGTTCTTC. It specifies CASRSTGDFYNEQFF.

This clonotype was observed many times. This chain connects TRBV3-1 to TRBJ2-5, with 7 bases identical to TRBD2. J was trimmed by 1 base and V by 1 base; bases with no gene match: 12. The CDR3 is 18 residues long. Germline CDR1 is LGHDT and CDR2 is YNNKEL (reference sequence). CDR3 DNA sequence: TGTGCCAGCAGCCAAGGTAGAGCTGCTAGCGGACCCCAAGAGACCCAGTACTTC. Translated, it gives CASSQGRAASGPQETQYF.

This clonotype was picked up many times. This sequence joins TRBV9 and TRBJ1-5; 8 positions match TRBD1. This CDR3 has 14 amino acids. The germline CDR1 and CDR2 sequences are SGDLS and YYNGEE. Trimming took 3 bases from V and 2 from J; bases not matched to a gene: 1. The CDR3 loop reads CASSATGGNQPQHF. DNA of the CDR3: TGTGCCAGCAGCGCGACAGGGGGCAATCAGCCCCAGCATTTT.

Concerning this clonotype itself: A much larger clone differs from this one at a single base, so this may be a read error. V gene TRBV12-3 or TRBV12-4 combines with J gene TRBJ2-3; D is possibly TRBD2 (5 bases). This CDR3 is 22 amino acids long. The V and J ends lost 3 bases and 2 bases respectively, with 33 bases between them. CDR3 DNA sequence: TGTGCCAGCAGTTTTCCCTCCCAACTGCCGATGGTTGGAGCGGAGAACACAGATACGCAGTATTTT. Its translation is CASSFPSQLPMVGAENTDTQYF.

This clonotype was counted a few times. The rearrangement uses TRBV12-3 or TRBV12-4 and TRBJ2-7, with 8 bases aligning to TRBD1. With V trimmed by 5 bases and J by 3 bases, 9 bases remained unmatched. This CDR3 spans 15 amino acids. CDR3 in DNA: TGTGCCAGCAGTCTGCGGACAGGGAAACACTACGAGCAGTACTTC. Amino acids: CASSLRTGKHYEQYF.

This clonotype occurred many times. This chain joins TRBV12-3 or TRBV12-4 and TRBJ2-5, with no clear D. This CDR3 is 13 amino acids long. V shed 6 bases and J shed 1 base, with 9 bases lying between them. This CDR3 reads CASSPRVQETQYF. In nucleotides, the CDR3 is TGTGCCAGCAGCCCACGGGTCCAAGAGACCCAGTACTTC.

This clonotype appeared many times. The chain carries TRBV5-1 and TRBJ2-1; D gene uncertain. Trimming took 0 bases from V and 10 from J, leaving 14 bases between them. This CDR3 contains 14 residues. CDR1 is SGHRS and CDR2 is YFSETQ in the germline V gene. The CDR3 region is CASSLGGGVDEQFF. CDR3 nucleotides: TGCGCCAGCAGCTTGGGAGGTGGTGTAGACGAGCAGTTCTTC.

About this clonotype: This may be a read error, as it is one base from a much larger clone. The chain couples TRBV5-1 to TRBJ2-1; the match to TRBD2 covers 13 bases. The CDR3 loop spans 18 amino acids. Germline V gene sequence: CDR1 SGHRS, CDR2 YFSETQ. The CDR3 here is CASSGGLAGVERNNEQLF. CDR3 DNA sequence: TGCGCCAGCAGCGGCGGACTAGCGGGAGTTGAAAGAAACAATGAGCAGCTCTTC.

This clonotype was detected many times. V usage is TRBV5-1 and J usage is TRBJ2-5; D is possibly TRBD2 (6 bases). Trimming took off 2 bases at V and 4 bases at J, with 18 bases between the two ends. Germline V lookup: CDR1 SGHRS, CDR2 YFSETQ. There are 16 residues in the CDR3. As DNA, the CDR3 is TGCGCCAGCAGCTTCCTTAGACTAGACGGGATAGAGACCCAGTACTTC. It specifies CASSFLRLDGIETQYF.

This clonotype was recorded many times. V is TRBV12-3 or TRBV12-4 and J is TRBJ2-3, with D perhaps being TRBD1 or TRBD2 (5 bases each). V was pared by 6 bases and J by 8 bases, with 12 bases between. This CDR3 is built from 12 residues. DNA for the CDR3: TGTGCCAGCAGACTAGGGGTTCTTACGCAGTATTTT. This gives the protein CASRLGVLTQYF.

This clonotype came up many times. This chain joins TRBV25-1 and TRBJ2-1; D gene ambiguous. This CDR3 contains 13 residues. Germline CDR1 and CDR2: MGHDK and SYGVNS. V gave up 11 bases and J gave up 5 bases, with 16 bases separating them. CDR3 DNA: TGTGCCCGCTGGAGAGGTTGGGACAATGAGCAGTTCTTC. Protein product: CARWRGWDNEQFF.

Details on this clonotype: This could be a read error, since a much larger clone is one nucleotide away. The chain has TRBV7-9 and TRBJ2-7; 7 bases agree with TRBD2. In germline, CDR1 is SEHNR, CDR2 FQNEAQ (reference sequence). This CDR3 region has 16 residues. CDR3 protein: CAGSSATSTPSYEQYF. CDR3 DNA: TGTGCCGGCAGCTCAGCGACTAGCACTCCCTCCTACGAGCAGTACTTC.

There are many counts of this clonotype. The rearrangement uses TRBV20-1 and TRBJ2-7; the match to TRBD2 covers 7 bases. V was clipped by 6 bases and J by 4 bases; unmatched bases: 0. Looked up from germline, CDR1 is DFQATT and CDR2 is SNEGSKA (reference sequence). The CDR3 covers 10 residues. The CDR3 DNA reads TGCAGTGCGGGAGGGTACGAGCAGTACTTC. Its protein is CSAGGYEQYF.

The sample holds many counts of this clonotype. The chain employs TRBV20-1 and TRBJ2-7; 7 bases are a match to TRBD1. The CDR3 length is 10 residues. Germline V gives CDR1 DFQATT, CDR2 SNEGSKA (reference sequence). J gave up 12 bases and V 4 bases, and 6 bases lay outside the gene matches. The CDR3 DNA reads as TGCAGTGCTATCAAGACAGGGCGGTACTTC. It encodes CSAIKTGRYF.

This sequence joins TRBV2 and TRBJ2-3; 10 bases agree with TRBD1. The tail of the sequence fits TRBJ1-5 better, so the J call may be wrong. CDR3 length equals 14 residues. Germline V gives CDR1 SNHLY, CDR2 FYNNEI. In nucleotides, the CDR3 is TGTGCCAGCAAGCGGGACAGGGGACCCGATACGCAGCATTTT. Translated, it gives CASKRDRGPDTQHF.

This clonotype was counted at least ten times. The chain uses TRBV6-2 or TRBV6-3 and TRBJ2-4; 12 nucleotides line up with TRBD2. CDR3 length: 15 amino acids. V lost 5 bases to trimming and J lost 6 bases; unmatched junction nucleotides: 5. Germline lookup yields CDR1 MNHEY and CDR2 SVGEGT. CDR3 amino acids: CASSLTSGGGNIQYF. The DNA of the CDR3 is TGTGCCAGCAGTCTGACTAGCGGGGGTGGAAACATTCAGTACTTC.

This clonotype was recorded at least ten times. The J gene is TRBJ2-3, the V gene TRBV4-2; the D gene is possibly TRBD1 (6 bases). This CDR3 comprises 16 residues. V was trimmed by 0 bases and J by 1 base, leaving 11 bases between them. Germline CDR1 is LGHNA and CDR2 is YNFKEQ. CDR3 residues: CASSQEGARGTDTQYF. DNA for the CDR3: TGTGCCAGCAGCCAAGAGGGGGCAAGAGGCACAGATACGCAGTATTTT.

This clonotype was recorded at least ten times. V and J are TRBV7-9 and TRBJ2-5; D is uncertain. The V gene lost 0 bases and the J gene lost 2 bases, with 10 bases spanning the gap. CDR1 SEHNR and CDR2 FQNEAQ come from the germline V gene (reference sequence). The CDR3 consists of 15 residues. The CDR3: CASSLALSEQETQYF. The CDR3 region has the DNA TGTGCCAGCAGCTTAGCGCTCTCAGAACAAGAGACCCAGTACTTC.

To note about this clonotype: A read error may be the cause here, since a much bigger clone is one base away. This chain uses TRBV2 with TRBJ2-1, with TRBD2 matching over 15 bases. In germline, CDR1 is SNHLY, CDR2 FYNNEI. There are 17 residues in the CDR3. DNA for the CDR3: TGTACCAGCAGCCTCTCTGGACTAGCGGGAGGGTACAATGAGCAGTTCTTC. Translation gives CTSSLSGLAGGYNEQFF.

This clonotype was seen a few times. J is TRBJ1-5 and V is TRBV20-1; the match to TRBD1 covers 9 bases. The CDR3 spans 14 residues. Germline CDR1 reads DFQATT; CDR2 reads SNEGSKA (reference sequence). The CDR3 spells CRGTGDRDNQPQHF. The CDR3, as DNA: TGCAGGGGAACTGGGGACAGGGACAATCAGCCCCAGCATTTT.

The chain joins TRBV2 to TRBJ2-5; tentative D call: TRBD2 (6 bases). Germline lookup yields CDR1 SNHLY and CDR2 FYNNEI. The CDR3 is 13 residues long. Trimming pared 5 bases from V and 5 bases from J, leaving 12 bases between. This CDR3 reads CASSRLDRETQYF. The CDR3, as DNA: TGTGCCAGCAGTCGACTAGACCGGGAGACCCAGTACTTC. Supplemented by reference TRBV2 and TRBJ2-5, the full variable domain reads EPEVTQTPSHQVTQMGQEVILRCVPISNHLYFYWYRQILGQKVEFLVSFYNNEISEKSEIFDDQFSVERPDGSNFTLKIRSTKLEDSAMYFCASSRLDRETQYFGPGTRLLVL.

This clonotype was seen many times. V is TRBV12-3 or TRBV12-4 and J is TRBJ2-5; D is uncertain. The CDR3 contains 14 residues. The V gene lost 11 bases and the J gene lost 4 bases, with 20 bases spanning the gap. The CDR3 loop is CASALRETGETQYF. CDR3 in DNA: TGTGCCTCAGCATTAAGGGAAACGGGAGAGACCCAGTACTTC.

At least ten counts were recorded for this clonotype. The chain combines TRBV4-1 with TRBJ2-7; the match to TRBD1 covers 8 bases. The CDR3 extends over 19 amino acids. Losses at the gene ends were 0 bases for V and 0 bases for J; bases not matched to a gene: 13. Germline values: CDR1 MGHRA, CDR2 YSYEKL. DNA of the CDR3: TGCGCCAGCAGCCAAGATTCTCCGGGACAGGTCCCATTCTCCTACGAGCAGTACTTC. It specifies CASSQDSPGQVPFSYEQYF.

This clonotype has ten or more counts. The CDR3 sequence is CASSFFGGGPGDTQYF. The CDR3 DNA is TGTGCCAGCAGCTTTTTTGGCGGGGGGCCCGGAGATACGCAGTATTTT. The V call is TRBV7-2, the J call TRBJ2-3; 8 bases map to TRBD2. This CDR3 region has 16 residues. The trim removed 3 bases at V and 5 bases at J, leaving 10 bases unmatched. Germline V gene sequence: CDR1 SGHTA, CDR2 FQGNSA.

The chain recombines TRBV19 with TRBJ2-7; no clear D. V lost 3 bases and J 0 bases, leaving 9 bases between the germline ends. The CDR3 contains 14 residues. Germline values: CDR1 LNHDA, CDR2 SQIVND (reference sequence). The CDR3 loop is CASSIVDISYEQYF. As DNA, the CDR3 is TGTGCCAGTAGTATTGTTGACATCTCCTACGAGCAGTACTTC.

This clonotype has at least ten counts. The rearrangement links TRBV20-1 to TRBJ2-1, with 13 bases fitting TRBD2. J gave up 9 bases and V 4 bases, and 9 bases lay outside the gene matches. CDR1 and CDR2 from the germline V gene are DFQATT and SNEGSKA (reference sequence). The CDR3 contains 15 residues. CDR3 nucleotides: TGCAGTGCTATTAGTACTAGCGGGGGGGCCGGTGAGCAGTTCTTC. Translating gives CSAISTSGGAGEQFF.

This clonotype has a count of ten or more. V is TRBV5-1 and J is TRBJ2-2, with 15 bases that match TRBD2. V was pared by 4 bases and J by 5 bases, with 6 bases of the junction left unmatched. This CDR3 region has 17 residues. Germline assignment: CDR1 SGHRS and CDR2 YFSETQ. As DNA, the CDR3 is TGCGCCAGCAGCATCCCGGGACTAGCGGGAGGAACCGGGGAGCTGTTTTTT. It yields the protein CASSIPGLAGGTGELFF.

This clonotype was recorded at least ten times. The genes are TRBV4-1 and TRBJ2-7; the D is unclear. Trimming pared 4 bases from V and 0 bases from J, leaving 10 bases between. The CDR3 runs to 14 residues. Germline V gives CDR1 MGHRA, CDR2 YSYEKL. CDR3 coding DNA: TGCGCCAGCAGCCCCCTCTGGACCTCCTACGAGCAGTACTTC. Its translation: CASSPLWTSYEQYF.

This clonotype came up many times. The gene calls are TRBV11-2 and TRBJ2-5, with 16 bases aligning to TRBD2. Trimming took 0 bases from V and 4 from J; bases not matched to a gene: 5. Germline loops: CDR1 SGHAT, CDR2 FQNNGV. This CDR3 spans 18 amino acids. Here the CDR3 DNA reads TGTGCCAGCAGCTTAGAGTGGGGACTAGCGGGGGGGCGAGAGACCCAGTACTTC. Protein product: CASSLEWGLAGGRETQYF.

This chain connects TRBV18 to TRBJ2-5, with 10 bases lining up with TRBD1. Germline CDR1 is KGHSH and CDR2 is LQKENI. Losses at the gene ends were 2 bases for V and 4 bases for J; bases not matched to a gene: 10. This CDR3 has 17 residues. In nucleotides, the CDR3 is TGTGCCAGCTCACCATTTGCGGGACAGGGGTTACGAGAGACCCAGTACTTC. Protein product: CASSPFAGQGLRETQYF.

This clonotype was detected many times. The chain joins TRBV20-1 to TRBJ2-7; no clear D gene. The V and J ends lost 0 bases and 7 bases respectively, with 13 bases between them. CDR1 is DFQATT and CDR2 is SNEGSKA in the germline V gene (reference sequence). This CDR3 contains 13 residues. As DNA, the CDR3 is TGCAGTGCTAGAGATCTTCAGCTTCAGGAGCAGTACTTC. Protein: CSARDLQLQEQYF.